These 21 T cell receptor beta chains share one sample of origin, sequenced in a study of immune cell composition in non-small cell lung cancer. Sequencing was performed with immunoSEQ multiplex PCR; in TCRdb, only in-frame clones are kept and a portion is missing. The sample records just under 2,500 clones, 60% to 85% being singletons. The sample consisted of lung tumor tissue. These receptors were collected from a human donor with non-small cell lung cancer.

The CDR3 sequence: CASSEGTAYGYTF. The CDR3 DNA follows: TGTGCCAGCAGCGAGGGGACAGCCTATGGCTACACCTTC. The genes are TRBV9 and TRBJ1-2; 7 bases are shared with TRBD1. V shed 3 bases and J 4 bases; nucleotides not matched to a gene: 3. Germline CDR1 is SGDLS and CDR2 is YYNGEE. The CDR3 has 13 residues.

By share, this clone ranks as large. This sample includes further DNA sequences coding for the same CDR3. The V gene is TRBV7-2, the J gene TRBJ1-4, with 8 bases fitting TRBD1. Germline V gives CDR1 SGHTA, CDR2 FQGNSA. CDR3 length equals 15 residues. Germline trimming cut 5 bases from V and 5 bases from J; bases unmatched to any gene: 7. The CDR3 sequence: CASSPGDRRNEKLFF. CDR3 sequence (DNA): TGTGCCAGCAGCCCTGGGGACAGGCGGAATGAAAAACTGTTTTTT.

CDR3 sequence (DNA): TGTGCCAGCTCACCCGGACAGGGAACTTCCTATGGCTACACCTTC. The encoded protein is CASSPGQGTSYGYTF. The chain carries TRBV18 and TRBJ1-2; 8 bases line up with TRBD1. The CDR3 is 15 residues long. The V gene's germline CDR1 is KGHSH and CDR2 LQKENI. V was clipped by 3 bases and J by 4 bases; unmatched bases: 7.

V gene TRBV5-1 combines with J gene TRBJ2-7; D is undetermined. V lost 4 bases and J lost 0, with 5 bases in between. Germline values: CDR1 SGHRS, CDR2 YFSETQ. The CDR3 runs 12 residues. This CDR3 is CASSRDSYEQYF. CDR3 in DNA: TGCGCCAGCAGCCGAGACTCCTACGAGCAGTACTTC.

The J gene is TRBJ2-7, the V gene TRBV18, with D possibly being TRBD1 (6 bases). The V gene lost 6 bases and the J gene lost 1 base, with 13 bases spanning the gap. There are 14 residues in the CDR3. Germline V gives CDR1 KGHSH, CDR2 LQKENI. The CDR3 nucleotides read TGTGCCAGCTCCTCTGGAACAGGGTCCTACGAGCAGTACTTC. Translating it yields CASSSGTGSYEQYF.

The genes are TRBV11-3 and TRBJ2-1, with TRBD1 identical over 9 bases. Germline CDR1 is SGHNT and CDR2 is YENEEA. CDR3 length: 15 amino acids. The junction had 2 bases not matched to a gene; V was cut back by 0 bases and J by 5 bases. CDR3 sequence: CASSLEQGANNEQFF. The CDR3 region has the DNA TGTGCCAGCAGCTTAGAACAGGGGGCAAACAATGAGCAGTTCTTC.

The V gene is TRBV4-3, the J gene TRBJ2-2; maybe TRBD2 (7 bases). Germline V gene data show CDR1 as LGHNA and CDR2 as YSLEER. The CDR3 loop spans 16 amino acids. V lost 1 base and J lost 3, with 12 bases in between. The CDR3 sequence: CASSQASGTYTGELFF. The CDR3 DNA reads TGCGCCAGCAGCCAAGCCAGCGGGACATACACCGGGGAGCTGTTTTTT.

This rearrangement joins TRBV7-9 to TRBJ2-1, with TRBD2 matching over 7 bases. The J segment lost 8 bases and the V segment lost 5 bases, leaving 15 bases of the junction unmatched. Germline CDR1 and CDR2: SEHNR and FQNEAQ (reference sequence). This CDR3 has 16 amino acids. The CDR3 is CASSVTVAGLNDEQFF. CDR3 in DNA: TGTGCCAGCAGCGTGACGGTAGCGGGCCTTAACGATGAGCAGTTCTTC.

This clone was recorded only once. The chain recombines TRBV20-1 with TRBJ2-5; D not resolved. The V and J ends lost 3 bases and 4 bases respectively, with 6 bases between them. CDR1 and CDR2 (germline): DFQATT, SNEGSKA (reference sequence). This CDR3 is 11 amino acids long. The CDR3 coding sequence is TGCAGTGCTAGCCCCGGAGAGACCCAGTACTTC. Amino acid sequence: CSASPGETQYF.

V and J are TRBV4-2 and TRBJ1-1; maybe TRBD1 (5 bases). CDR3 length: 17 residues. Deletions cut 1 base from V and 1 base from J, with 16 bases between. The germline V gene has CDR1 LGHNA and CDR2 YNFKEQ. The CDR3, as DNA: TGTGCCAGCAGCCAAGGGGACGGGAGCTCGTGGAACACTGAAGCTTTCTTT. Its translation: CASSQGDGSSWNTEAFF.

The J gene is TRBJ1-3, the V gene TRBV10-3, with TRBD1 matching over 7 bases. This CDR3 is 15 amino acids long. Unmatched junction bases numbered 5, after V lost 6 bases and J lost 0 bases. Germline CDR1 and CDR2: ENHRY and SYGVKD. The CDR3 nucleotides are TGTGCCATCAGCGCGCGGGACAGCTCTGGAAACACCATATATTTT. It is translated as CAISARDSSGNTIYF.

This clone occurred once. V is TRBV7-2 and J is TRBJ2-1; 10 nucleotides line up with TRBD2. Germline V gene lookup returns CDR1 SGHTA and CDR2 FQGNSA. The junction had 7 bases not matched to a gene; V was cut back by 0 bases and J by 8 bases. This CDR3 is built from 16 residues. CDR3: CASSLAVASGGHEQFF. Written as DNA, the CDR3 is TGTGCCAGCAGCTTAGCGGTTGCTAGCGGGGGTCATGAGCAGTTCTTC. The full variable domain, its missing parts supplied by reference TRBV7-2 and TRBJ2-1, is GAGVSQSPSNKVTEKGKDVELRCDPISGHTALYWYRQSLGQGLEFLIYFQGNSAPDKSGLPSDRFSAERTGGSVSTLTIQRTQQEDSAVYLCASSLAVASGGHEQFFGPGTRLTVL.

In nucleotides, the CDR3 is TGTGCCAGCAGCTTGGTAGGGACAGGCTCTCCAGGGGTATACGAGCAGTACTTC. Translation: CASSLVGTGSPGVYEQYF. V and J are TRBV5-6 and TRBJ2-7; 8 nucleotides align to TRBD1. The germline V gene has CDR1 SGHDT and CDR2 YYEEEE. This CDR3 spans 18 amino acids. The junction had 15 bases not matched to a gene; V was cut back by 0 bases and J by 4 bases.

Only a few counts were recorded for this clone. The rearrangement uses TRBV27 and TRBJ2-5; D perhaps matches TRBD1 (5 bases). This CDR3 is 13 amino acids long. The germline CDR1 and CDR2 sequences are MNHEY and SMNVEV (reference sequence). V lost 3 bases to trimming and J lost 4 bases, with 9 bases between them. The CDR3 DNA sequence: TGTGCCAGCAGTTTTACAAGGGGAGAGACCCAGTACTTC. Its protein is CASSFTRGETQYF.

V is TRBV9 and J is TRBJ2-2, with 8 bases identical to TRBD2. V lost 0 bases, J lost 8 bases, and 9 bases stayed unmatched. Germline V CDR1 and CDR2: SGDLS, YYNGEE. The length of the CDR3 is 16 residues. The CDR3 loop is CASSVGSGGSSGELFF. The CDR3 DNA is TGTGCCAGCAGCGTAGGAAGCGGGGGCTCGAGTGGGGAGCTGTTTTTT.

There are a few counts of this clone. The chain joins TRBV14 to TRBJ1-5; D might be TRBD1 (6 bases). The CDR3 is 13 amino acids. The germline V gene encodes CDR1 SGHDN and CDR2 FVKESK. Trimming shortened V by 5 bases and J by 3 bases, and 8 bases separated the two germline ends. In DNA form, the CDR3 reads TGTGCCAGCAGCTGGGACACCAATCAGCCCCAGCATTTT. It is translated as CASSWDTNQPQHF.

This clone is large. The J gene is TRBJ2-3, the V gene TRBV11-3; D not certain. With 0 bases removed from V and 2 bases from J, the gap between germline ends came to 9 bases. The germline gives CDR1 SGHNT, CDR2 YENEEA. The CDR3 totals 15 residues. The CDR3 DNA sequence: TGTGCCAGCAGCTTAGACGGCGGATCCACAGATACGCAGTATTTT. Protein product: CASSLDGGSTDTQYF.

This clone was seen just once. This chain connects TRBV28 to TRBJ2-3, with 8 positions matching TRBD1. The germline gives CDR1 MDHEN, CDR2 SYDVKM. The CDR3 is made up of 17 amino acids. With V trimmed by 1 base and J by 2 bases, 8 bases remained unmatched. CDR3 residues: CASSLSHRTGPTDTQYF. The CDR3, as DNA: TGTGCCAGCAGTTTATCCCACCGGACAGGGCCCACAGATACGCAGTATTTT. Based on the CDR3 plus reference TRBV28 and TRBJ2-3, the full variable domain is DVKVTQSSRYLVKRTGEKVFLECVQDMDHENMFWYRQDPGLGLRLIYFSYDVKMKEKGDIPEGYSVSREKKERFSLILESASTNQTSMYLCASSLSHRTGPTDTQYFGPGTRLTVL.

A single count supports this clone. The chain recombines TRBV4-1 with TRBJ2-7, with D perhaps TRBD1 (5 bases). This CDR3 contains 15 residues. V gave up 0 bases and J gave up 3 bases, with 12 bases separating them. The germline V gene encodes CDR1 MGHRA and CDR2 YSYEKL. The CDR3 DNA follows: TGCGCCAGCAGCCAAGAGTACAGGCAGAACTACGAGCAGTACTTC. It codes for CASSQEYRQNYEQYF.

The chain joins TRBV30 to TRBJ1-1; D is uncertain. Germline lookup yields CDR1 GTSNPN and CDR2 SVGIG (reference sequence). With 0 bases removed from V and 5 bases from J, the gap between germline ends came to 10 bases. The CDR3 covers 13 residues. The CDR3 DNA reads as TGTGCCTGGAGTGTAGGAGGCGGGACTGAAGCTTTCTTT. This gives the protein CAWSVGGGTEAFF.

The chain joins TRBV29-1 to TRBJ1-2; the D is unclear. V dropped 4 bases and J dropped 0 bases, with 12 bases sitting between them. This CDR3 region has 14 residues. Germline V lookup: CDR1 SQVTM, CDR2 ANQGSEA. The CDR3 bases are TGCAGCGTTGCGTATGCCAGAACTAACTATGGCTACACCTTC. Its translation: CSVAYARTNYGYTF. Based on the CDR3 plus reference TRBV29-1 and TRBJ1-2, the full variable domain is SAVISQKPSRDICQRGTSLTIQCQVDSQVTMMFWYRQQPGQSLTLIATANQGSEATYESGFVIDKFPISRPNLTFSTLTVSNMSPEDSSIYLCSVAYARTNYGYTFGSGTRLTVV.